The following is a T cell receptor beta chain sequence with its context. Its antigen remains unknown. From the reads, TCRdb called clonotypes with MiXCR, one entry per CDR3 protein. The sample records about 890,000 distinct CDR3 sequences, around 30% being singletons. This sample is part of a study of T cell repertoires in cytomegalovirus infection. Study-level information: Carrying CMV and the relevant HLA type showed in public TCR beta signatures.

Germline CDR1 and CDR2: MDHEN and SYDVKM. The CDR3 loop spans 14 amino acids. Deletions cut 5 bases from V and 8 bases from J, with 16 bases between. The receptor's source is a human donor in good health (CMV status not recorded). Some clones in this sample may be carry-over from other donors' samples. The chain links TRBV28 to TRBJ1-5, with a possible D match to TRBD1 (5 bases). Source: cultured CD8+ T cells from PBMCs, taken from culture after CMV antigen stimulation. As DNA, the CDR3 is TGTGCCAGCAGTACTCAGGGAGAGATTGAGCCCCAGCATTTT. As protein: CASSTQGEIEPQHF.